This is a list of T cell receptor beta chains from one sample in a study of T cell repertoires in cytomegalovirus infection. TCRdb reprocessed the reads via MiXCR and lists one record per CDR3 protein. The sample lists approximately 390,000 distinct CDR3 sequences, around a third occurring once. No antigens are known for them. Sequences were derived from cultured PBMCs, sampled from culture after CMV antigen stimulation. The receptor source for this set is a human donor in good health (CMV status not recorded). Some clones in this sample may be carry-over from other donors' samples. Each CDR3 is given with its conserved first and last residue. D genes are given only for firm matches. Size values are once, few and many counts, or a class for expanded clones, and some rows have none.

TRBJ1-4	TRBV27	.	.	TGTGCCAGCAGTTCGGGACATTTGGGTGAAAAACTGTTTTTT	CASSSGHLGEKLFF
TRBJ2-7	TRBV7-9	.	few	TGTGCCAGCAGCGGCTGGTCCGAGCAGTACTTC	CASSGWSEQYF
TRBJ2-3	TRBV4-1	.	.	TGCGCCAGCAGCCAAGCCTCGGTCGGTTCAACAGATACGCAGTATTTT	CASSQASVGSTDTQYF
TRBJ2-1	TRBV19	.	.	TGTGCCAGTAGTACCAGACTAGTTCAAAATGAGCAGTTCTTC	CASSTRLVQNEQFF
TRBJ2-7	TRBV20-1	.	once	TGCAGTGCTAGAGATCCCGCCTCCTACGAGCAGTACTTC	CSARDPASYEQYF
TRBJ1-3	TRBV12-3/TRBV12-4	.	.	TGTGCCAGCAGTTTAAATTGGGGGATATCCGATGGAAACACCATATATTTT	CASSLNWGISDGNTIYF
TRBJ2-3	TRBV20-1	.	once	TGCAGTGCTAGAGAGGGGGCTAGCACAGATACGCAGTATTTT	CSAREGASTDTQYF
TRBJ1-4	TRBV12-3/TRBV12-4	.	few	TGTGCCAGCAGTTGGGGGGGGCGTCAAGAAAAACTGTTTTTT	CASSWGGRQEKLFF
TRBJ2-3	TRBV29-1	.	.	TGCAGCGGGTCCGCAGATACGCAGTATTTT	CSGSADTQYF
TRBJ2-1	TRBV6-1	TRBD1	few	TGTGCCAGCAGTGCCGGGACAGGGAGAGGTGAGCAGTTCTTC	CASSAGTGRGEQFF
TRBJ2-5	TRBV14	TRBD2	once	TGTGCCAGCAGCCAAGAACACGGGCTAGCGGGAGGGGAGACCCAGTACTTC	CASSQEHGLAGGETQYF
TRBJ2-4	TRBV6-5	TRBD2	.	TGTGCCAGCAGGCTAGCGGGAGGCCAAGACATTCAGTACTTC	CASRLAGGQDIQYF
TRBJ1-1	TRBV12-3/TRBV12-4	.	.	TGTGCCAGCAGACGAGGGGGAGCGGTGAACACTGAAGCTTTCTTT	CASRRGGAVNTEAFF
TRBJ2-3	TRBV4-1	.	.	TGCACCAGCAGCCGGAAACTTCAGGTTACTAGCACAGATACGCAGTATTTT	CTSSRKLQVTSTDTQYF
TRBJ2-3	TRBV7-8	TRBD2	few	TGTGCCAGCAGCGCAAGCGGGTCTAGCGGGAGGGTCCTGGCAGATACGCAGTATTTT	CASSASGSSGRVLADTQYF